This T cell receptor beta chain was recovered during a study of cytomegalovirus exposure and HLA in healthy donors. Overall study results and limits: Later analysis associated a missense DCLRE1C variant with TCR beta V- and J-gene trimming.

Regarding this clone: The target antigen is unknown.

The PCR contained 60 Vbeta and 13 Jbeta primers. TCRdb's table, derived via immunoSEQ multiplex PCR, lists solely in-frame clones and lacks some. The sample carries 110,000 to 150,000 clones, 75% to 85% recorded once. The V and J ends lost 1 base and 6 bases, in that order; junction bases with no gene match: 3. The CDR3 loop spans 14 amino acids. Looked up from germline, CDR1 is LGHNA and CDR2 is YSLEER. The rearrangement links TRBV4-3 to TRBJ2-1; 7 nucleotides agree with TRBD2. The sample was PBMCs. The TCR was taken from a female donor in good health and CMV-seronegative. CDR3 in DNA: TGCGCCAGCAGCCAAGTCGCTAGCGGCAATGAGCAGTTCTTC. Translation: CASSQVASGNEQFF.